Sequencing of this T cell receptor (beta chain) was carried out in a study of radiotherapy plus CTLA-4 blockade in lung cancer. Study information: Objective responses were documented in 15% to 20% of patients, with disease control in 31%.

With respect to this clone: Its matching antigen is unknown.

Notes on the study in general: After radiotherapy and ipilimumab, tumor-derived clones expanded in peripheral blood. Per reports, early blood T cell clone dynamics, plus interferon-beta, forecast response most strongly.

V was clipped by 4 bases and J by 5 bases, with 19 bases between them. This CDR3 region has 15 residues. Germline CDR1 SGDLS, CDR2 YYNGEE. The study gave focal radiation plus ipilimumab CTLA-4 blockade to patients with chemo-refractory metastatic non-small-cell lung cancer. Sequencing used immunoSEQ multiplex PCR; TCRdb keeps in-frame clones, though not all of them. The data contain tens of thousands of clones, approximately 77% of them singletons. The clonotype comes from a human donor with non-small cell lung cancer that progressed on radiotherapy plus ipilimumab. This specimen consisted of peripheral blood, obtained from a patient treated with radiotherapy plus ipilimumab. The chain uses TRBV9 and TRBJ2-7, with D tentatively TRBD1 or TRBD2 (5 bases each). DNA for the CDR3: TGTGCCAGCAGCCCTAGCACAGGTAGAGGCGACGAGCAGTACTTC. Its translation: CASSPSTGRGDEQYF.